The following is a T cell receptor beta chain sequence with its context. Antigen unknown. Naive CD8 cells comprised CD45RO-negative, CCR7-positively selected cells, excluding terminally differentiated effector memory CD45RA+ cells. This specimen comes from a study of shared clonotypes between healthy human individuals. Study results and caveats: The study's rarefaction showed incomplete sorted-subset sequencing despite large depth.

Profiled with immunoSEQ multiplex PCR; TCRdb holds only in-frame clones, not every one. The sample lists millions of clones, about 95% occurring once. V trimming: 1 base; J trimming: 2 bases; junction bases outside the gene matches: 6. This CDR3 is 16 amino acids long. CDR1 is MNHEY, CDR2 SMNVEV, per germline (reference sequence). This TCR came from a man aged 18 to 35 in good health. The material sequenced was naive CD8+ T cells sorted from blood. The chain carries TRBV27 and TRBJ2-7; 9 bases are a match to TRBD2. The CDR3 coding sequence is TGTGCCAGCAGTTTATTGGGTAGCGGGAGTCCCTACGAGCAGTACTTC. The encoded protein is CASSLLGSGSPYEQYF.